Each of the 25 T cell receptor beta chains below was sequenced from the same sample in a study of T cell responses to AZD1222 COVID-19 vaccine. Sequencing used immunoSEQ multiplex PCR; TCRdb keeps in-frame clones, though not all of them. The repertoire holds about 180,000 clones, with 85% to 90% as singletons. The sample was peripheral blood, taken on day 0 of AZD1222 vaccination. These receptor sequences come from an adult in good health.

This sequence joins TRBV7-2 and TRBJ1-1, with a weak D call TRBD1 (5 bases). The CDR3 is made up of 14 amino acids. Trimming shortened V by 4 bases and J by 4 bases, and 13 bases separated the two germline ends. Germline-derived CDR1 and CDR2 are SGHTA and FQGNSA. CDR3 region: CASSSRGTVTEAFF. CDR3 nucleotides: TGTGCCAGCAGCTCCCGGGGCACAGTCACTGAAGCTTTCTTT.

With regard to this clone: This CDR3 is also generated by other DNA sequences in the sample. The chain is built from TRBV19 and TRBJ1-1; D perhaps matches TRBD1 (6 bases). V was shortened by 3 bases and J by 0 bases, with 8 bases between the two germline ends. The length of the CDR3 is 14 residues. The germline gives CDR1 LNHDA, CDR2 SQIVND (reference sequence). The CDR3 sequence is CASSIGGLNTEAFF. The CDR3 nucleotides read TGTGCCAGTAGTATTGGGGGGCTGAACACTGAAGCTTTCTTT.

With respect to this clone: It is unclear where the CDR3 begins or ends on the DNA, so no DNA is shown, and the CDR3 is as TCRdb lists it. CDR3 sequence reads: CASSEVGQGNF. The chain uses TRBV6-1 and TRBJ1-6; the table's D call, TRBD1, was not checked against the DNA. Termini included, the CDR3 measures 11 amino acids. Germline V CDR1 and CDR2: MNHNS, SASEGT.

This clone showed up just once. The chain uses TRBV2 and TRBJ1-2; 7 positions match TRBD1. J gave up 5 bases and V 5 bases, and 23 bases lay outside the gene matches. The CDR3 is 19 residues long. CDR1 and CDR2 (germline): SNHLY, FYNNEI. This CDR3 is CASSLVRQGGGGNPYGYTF. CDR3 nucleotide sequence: TGTGCCAGCAGTCTCGTCCGACAGGGAGGTGGCGGGAACCCTTATGGCTACACCTTC.

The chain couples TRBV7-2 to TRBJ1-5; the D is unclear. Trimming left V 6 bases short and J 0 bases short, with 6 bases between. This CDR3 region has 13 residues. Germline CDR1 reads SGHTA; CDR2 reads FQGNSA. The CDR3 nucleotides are TGTGCCAGCAGTCCTTATAGCAATCAGCCCCAGCATTTT. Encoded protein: CASSPYSNQPQHF.

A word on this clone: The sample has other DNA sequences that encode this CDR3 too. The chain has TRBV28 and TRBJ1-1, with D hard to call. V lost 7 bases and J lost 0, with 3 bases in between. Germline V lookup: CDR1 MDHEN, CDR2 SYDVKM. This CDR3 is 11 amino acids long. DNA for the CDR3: TGTGCCAGCATAATGAACACTGAAGCTTTCTTT. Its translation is CASIMNTEAFF.

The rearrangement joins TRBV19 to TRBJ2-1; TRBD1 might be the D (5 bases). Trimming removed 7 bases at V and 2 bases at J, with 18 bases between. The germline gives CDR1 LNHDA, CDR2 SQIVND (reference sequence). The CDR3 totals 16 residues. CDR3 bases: TGTGCCAGTACCCCCAGGGCACCACTCCCCTACAATGAGCAGTTCTTC. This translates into CASTPRAPLPYNEQFF.

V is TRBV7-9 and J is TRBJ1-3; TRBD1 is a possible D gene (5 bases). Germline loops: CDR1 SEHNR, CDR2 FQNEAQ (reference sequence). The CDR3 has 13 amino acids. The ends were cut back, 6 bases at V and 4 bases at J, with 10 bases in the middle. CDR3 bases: TGTGCCAGCAGACAGGCAAAGGGAAACACCATATATTTT. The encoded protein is CASRQAKGNTIYF.

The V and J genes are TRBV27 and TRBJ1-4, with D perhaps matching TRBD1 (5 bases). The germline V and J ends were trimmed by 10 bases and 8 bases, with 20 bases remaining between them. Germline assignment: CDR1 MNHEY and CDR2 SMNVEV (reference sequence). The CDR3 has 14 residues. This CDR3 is CATPTPMGVEKLFF. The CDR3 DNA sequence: TGTGCCACCCCGACCCCAATGGGGGTCGAAAAACTGTTTTTT. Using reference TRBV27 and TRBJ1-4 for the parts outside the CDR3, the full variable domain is EAQVTQNPRYLITVTGKKLTVTCSQNMNHEYMSWYRQDPGLGLRQIYYSMNVEVTDKGDVPEGYKVSRKEKRNFPLILESPSPNQTSLYFCATPTPMGVEKLFFGSGTQLSVL.

Here the CDR3 reads CASSSPGSGGYTF. DNA for the CDR3: TGTGCCAGCTCGTCTCCGGGGTCGGGAGGCTACACCTTC. The V gene is TRBV18, the J gene TRBJ1-2; D not certain. V lost 6 bases, J lost 8 bases, and 16 bases lay in between. The CDR3 runs 13 residues. Germline V gene lookup returns CDR1 KGHSH and CDR2 LQKENI.

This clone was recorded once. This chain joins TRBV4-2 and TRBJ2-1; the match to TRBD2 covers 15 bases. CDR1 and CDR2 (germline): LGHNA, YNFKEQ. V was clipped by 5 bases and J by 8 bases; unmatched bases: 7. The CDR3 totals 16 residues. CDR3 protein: CASSTRGLAGGDEQFF. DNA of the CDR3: TGTGCCAGCAGCACCCGGGGACTAGCGGGAGGAGATGAGCAGTTCTTC.

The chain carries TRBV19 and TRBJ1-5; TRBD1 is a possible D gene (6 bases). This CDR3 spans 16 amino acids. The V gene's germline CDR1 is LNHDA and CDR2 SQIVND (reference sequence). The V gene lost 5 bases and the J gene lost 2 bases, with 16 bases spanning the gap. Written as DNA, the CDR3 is TGTGCCAGTAGTTTACAACAGGGCCGGGGCAATCAGCCCCAGCATTTT. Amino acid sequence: CASSLQQGRGNQPQHF.

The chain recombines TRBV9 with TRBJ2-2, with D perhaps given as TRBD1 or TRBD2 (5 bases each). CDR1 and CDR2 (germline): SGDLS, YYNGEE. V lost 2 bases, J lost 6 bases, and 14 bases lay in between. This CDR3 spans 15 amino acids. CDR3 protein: CASSVSQEEAGELFF. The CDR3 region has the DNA TGTGCCAGCAGCGTTTCACAGGAGGAGGCCGGGGAGCTGTTTTTT.

The CDR3 reads CAWSVLQGLNQPQHF. The CDR3 DNA follows: TGTGCCTGGAGTGTATTACAAGGGCTCAATCAGCCCCAGCATTTT. The J gene is TRBJ1-5, the V gene TRBV30; no firm D call. This CDR3 region has 15 residues. Looked up from germline, CDR1 is GTSNPN and CDR2 is SVGIG (reference sequence). The V end was cut by 0 bases, the J end by 3 bases, with 12 bases between.

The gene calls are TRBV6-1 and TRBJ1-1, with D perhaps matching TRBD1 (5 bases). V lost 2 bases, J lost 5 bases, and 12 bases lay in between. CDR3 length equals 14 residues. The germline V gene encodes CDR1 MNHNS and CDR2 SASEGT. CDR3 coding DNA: TGTGCCAGCAGTGAAAGTGCAGGGAAGACTGAAGCTTTCTTT. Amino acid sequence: CASSESAGKTEAFF.

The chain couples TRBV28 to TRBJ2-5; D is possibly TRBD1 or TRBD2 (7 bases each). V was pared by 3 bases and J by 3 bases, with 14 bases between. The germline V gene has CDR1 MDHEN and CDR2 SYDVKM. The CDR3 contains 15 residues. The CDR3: CASSLGGTVKETQYF. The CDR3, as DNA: TGTGCCAGCAGTTTGGGAGGGACAGTGAAAGAGACCCAGTACTTC.

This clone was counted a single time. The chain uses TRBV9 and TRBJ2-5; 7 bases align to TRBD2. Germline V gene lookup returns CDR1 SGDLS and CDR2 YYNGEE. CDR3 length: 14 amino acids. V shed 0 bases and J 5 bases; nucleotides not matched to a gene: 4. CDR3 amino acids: CASSVGEGRETQYF. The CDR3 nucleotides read TGTGCCAGCAGCGTAGGGGAGGGGAGGGAGACCCAGTACTTC.

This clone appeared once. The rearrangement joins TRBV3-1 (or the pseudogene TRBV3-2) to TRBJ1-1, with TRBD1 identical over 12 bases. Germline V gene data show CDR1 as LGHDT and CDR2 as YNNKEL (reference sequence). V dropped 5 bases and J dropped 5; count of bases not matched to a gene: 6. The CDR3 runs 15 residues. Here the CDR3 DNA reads TGTGCCAGCAGCGCCCGGGACAGGGGGCGAACTGAAGCTTTCTTT. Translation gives CASSARDRGRTEAFF.

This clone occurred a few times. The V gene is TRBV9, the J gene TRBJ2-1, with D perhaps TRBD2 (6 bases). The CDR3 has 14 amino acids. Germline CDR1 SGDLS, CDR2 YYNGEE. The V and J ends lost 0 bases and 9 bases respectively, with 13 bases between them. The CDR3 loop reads CASSVATSSGEQFF. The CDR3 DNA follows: TGTGCCAGCAGCGTAGCTACTAGCAGTGGTGAGCAGTTCTTC.

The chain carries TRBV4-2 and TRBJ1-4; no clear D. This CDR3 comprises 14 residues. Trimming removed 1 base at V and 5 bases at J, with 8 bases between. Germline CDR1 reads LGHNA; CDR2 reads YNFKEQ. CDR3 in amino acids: CASSQVKYNEKLFF. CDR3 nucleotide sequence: TGTGCCAGCAGCCAAGTGAAGTACAATGAAAAACTGTTTTTT.

The CDR3 region is CASSPWGGVTNEKLFF. In nucleotides, the CDR3 is TGTGCCAGCAGCCCCTGGGGGGGGGTAACTAATGAAAAACTGTTTTTT. This chain connects TRBV28 to TRBJ1-4; a weak D match, TRBD1 (5 bases). The length of the CDR3 is 16 residues. Looked up from germline, CDR1 is MDHEN and CDR2 is SYDVKM. V lost 6 bases and J lost 1, with 15 bases in between.

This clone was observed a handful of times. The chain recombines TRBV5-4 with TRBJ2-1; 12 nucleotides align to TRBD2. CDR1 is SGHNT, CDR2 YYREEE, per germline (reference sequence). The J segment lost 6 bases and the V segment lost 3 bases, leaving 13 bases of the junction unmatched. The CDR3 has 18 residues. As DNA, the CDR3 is TGTGCCAGCAGCTCACAAAGGGGGGGACTAGCGGGTTCCAATGAGCAGTTCTTC. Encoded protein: CASSSQRGGLAGSNEQFF.

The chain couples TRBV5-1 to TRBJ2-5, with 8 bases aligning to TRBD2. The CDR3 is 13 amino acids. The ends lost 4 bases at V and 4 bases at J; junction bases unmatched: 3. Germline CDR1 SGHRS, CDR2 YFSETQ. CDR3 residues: CASSAAGGETQYF. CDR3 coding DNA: TGCGCCAGCAGCGCTGCGGGAGGAGAGACCCAGTACTTC.

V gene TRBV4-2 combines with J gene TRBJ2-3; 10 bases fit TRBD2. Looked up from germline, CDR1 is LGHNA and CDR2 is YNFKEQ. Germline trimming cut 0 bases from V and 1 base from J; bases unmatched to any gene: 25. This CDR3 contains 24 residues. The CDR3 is CASSQELGKRPSGSEVVGTDTQYF. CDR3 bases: TGTGCCAGCAGCCAAGAACTCGGGAAGAGACCTAGCGGGAGCGAGGTTGTAGGCACAGATACGCAGTATTTT.

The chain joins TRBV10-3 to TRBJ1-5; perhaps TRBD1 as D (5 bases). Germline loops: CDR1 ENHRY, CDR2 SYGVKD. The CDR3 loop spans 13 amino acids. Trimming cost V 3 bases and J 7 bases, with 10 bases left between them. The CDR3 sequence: CAISELGVQPQHF. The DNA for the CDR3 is TGTGCCATCAGTGAATTGGGGGTACAGCCCCAGCATTTT.